One and the same sample provided the 21 T cell receptor beta chains below, sequenced in a study of CD8 T cells in ankylosing spondylitis. Findings and caveats of the study: What seemed typical of ankylosing spondylitis blood was a TCR beta motif built from several highly homologous variants.

No cognate antigen is known for these TCRs. TCRdb recomputed calls from the 5' RACE reads with MiXCR, one row per CDR3 protein. The sample records some 840,000 distinct CDR3 sequences, 12% being singletons. The sequenced sample was blood, either unsorted or a sorted T cell fraction (not recorded which). The receptors originated from a male donor with ankylosing spondylitis.

The chain couples TRBV20-1 to TRBJ1-1; weak D call: TRBD1 (6 bases). The CDR3 is 14 residues long. Trimming removed 3 bases from V and 5 bases from J, with 16 bases in between. CDR1 and CDR2 from the germline V gene are DFQATT and SNEGSKA (reference sequence). The CDR3 DNA follows: TGCAGTGCTAGGATTGGGGGCGGGAAAACTGAAGCTTTCTTT. This codes for CSARIGGGKTEAFF.

V is TRBV12-3 or TRBV12-4 and J is TRBJ1-1; possibly TRBD1 for D (5 bases). The V end was cut by 5 bases, the J end by 0 bases, with 13 bases between. CDR3 length: 15 residues. This chain's CDR3 is CASSVEEGMNTEAFF. For the CDR3, the DNA is TGTGCCAGCAGTGTTGAAGAGGGGATGAACACTGAAGCTTTCTTT.

This clonotype occurred many times. The chain combines TRBV7-2 with TRBJ1-2; D might be TRBD1 (5 bases). CDR1 and CDR2 (germline): SGHTA, FQGNSA. There are 14 residues in the CDR3. The V gene lost 2 bases and the J gene lost 2 bases, with 9 bases spanning the gap. CDR3 loop: CASSLLAGNYGYTF. CDR3 nucleotides: TGTGCCAGCAGCTTACTCGCAGGGAACTATGGCTACACCTTC.

CDR3 sequence reads: CASASGGASQETQYF. For the CDR3, the DNA is TGCGCCAGCGCTAGCGGGGGGGCCAGCCAAGAGACCCAGTACTTC. The gene calls are TRBV5-1 and TRBJ2-5; 12 bases fit TRBD2. The CDR3 extends over 15 amino acids. Unmatched junction bases numbered 5, after V lost 7 bases and J lost 1 base. Germline V gene sequence: CDR1 SGHRS, CDR2 YFSETQ.

The table lists this clonotype with a few counts. This sequence joins TRBV24-1 and TRBJ1-1, with D unclear. The CDR3 is 13 residues long. From germline, CDR1 is KGHDR and CDR2 SFDVKD. V lost 4 bases and J lost 5, with 10 bases in between. This chain's CDR3 is CATSDYGRTEAFF. The CDR3 bases are TGTGCCACCAGTGACTACGGAAGGACTGAAGCTTTCTTT.

As DNA, the CDR3 is TGTGCCAGCAGTCCACCCGGGACCCGAAATACGCAGTATTTT. It is translated as CASSPPGTRNTQYF. V usage is TRBV6-1 and J usage is TRBJ2-3; D tentatively fits TRBD1 or TRBD2 (5 bases each). The CDR3 sequence is 14 residues long. CDR1 and CDR2 from the germline V gene are MNHNS and SASEGT. The V gene lost 5 bases and the J gene lost 7 bases, with 16 bases spanning the gap.

The chain joins TRBV28 to TRBJ2-7; 8 nucleotides match TRBD2. Germline V CDR1 and CDR2: MDHEN, SYDVKM. V trimming: 3 bases; J trimming: 4 bases; junction bases outside the gene matches: 11. This CDR3 has 16 amino acids. CDR3 nucleotide sequence: TGTGCCAGCAGTTTTACTCGGGGGGGCGTGTATTACGAGCAGTACTTC. This encodes CASSFTRGGVYYEQYF.

The table lists this clonotype with a few counts. CDR3 in DNA: TGCGCCAGCAGCTTGTCCTTGGACAGGGCGAACTATGGCTACACCTTC. Translation: CASSLSLDRANYGYTF. The chain links TRBV5-1 to TRBJ1-2; 8 bases are a match to TRBD1. Unmatched junction bases numbered 7, after V lost 1 base and J lost 2 bases. This CDR3 has 16 amino acids. CDR1 SGHRS and CDR2 YFSETQ come from the germline V gene.

This chain uses TRBV25-1 with TRBJ2-3; TRBD2 is a possible D gene (5 bases). Germline V gene lookup returns CDR1 MGHDK and CDR2 SYGVNS. The CDR3 length is 12 residues. V was trimmed by 4 bases and J by 6 bases, leaving 8 bases between them. The chain's CDR3 is CASSGGLDTQYF. CDR3 in DNA: TGTGCCAGCAGTGGAGGACTTGATACGCAGTATTTT.

The chain is built from TRBV27 and TRBJ2-7; a weak D match, TRBD1 (6 bases). Germline CDR1 reads MNHEY; CDR2 reads SMNVEV (reference sequence). V dropped 2 bases and J dropped 3 bases, with 17 bases sitting between them. This CDR3 contains 16 residues. CDR3 loop: CASSLGSAGAVYEQYF. The CDR3 bases are TGTGCCAGCAGTTTAGGATCGGCAGGGGCGGTCTACGAGCAGTACTTC.

This clonotype was seen a handful of times. V usage is TRBV5-1 and J usage is TRBJ2-7, with a tentative D call TRBD1 (5 bases). V gave up 0 bases and J gave up 5 bases, with 18 bases separating them. The CDR3 contains 16 residues. CDR1 SGHRS and CDR2 YFSETQ come from the germline V gene. The DNA for the CDR3 is TGCGCCAGCAGCTTGGAAGCGCGGAAAGGGGTCGACGAGCAGTACTTC. It translates to CASSLEARKGVDEQYF.

The sample holds a few counts of this clonotype. The rearrangement uses TRBV7-9 and TRBJ2-1; 8 nucleotides match TRBD2. The CDR3 covers 16 residues. CDR1 SEHNR and CDR2 FQNEAQ come from the germline V gene (reference sequence). After removal of 2 bases from V and 8 bases from J, the junction contained 11 bases not matched to a gene. The CDR3 protein is CASSLKSGLVADEQFF. In DNA, the CDR3 is TGTGCCAGCAGCTTAAAATCGGGACTAGTCGCCGATGAGCAGTTCTTC.

The genes are TRBV7-3 and TRBJ2-1; D is perhaps TRBD1 (5 bases). Germline CDR1 reads SGHTA; CDR2 reads FQGTGA. The V and J ends lost 4 bases and 6 bases respectively, with 19 bases between them. The CDR3 contains 16 residues. CDR3 region: CASSSKNPRQRNEQFF. For the CDR3, the DNA is TGTGCCAGCAGCTCGAAAAATCCGAGACAGCGCAATGAGCAGTTCTTC.

This clonotype was counted a few times. The chain joins TRBV20-1 to TRBJ1-4; possible D gene TRBD1, 5 bases. The V end lost 3 bases, the J end lost 16 bases, and 12 bases lay between the germline ends. Germline assignment: CDR1 DFQATT and CDR2 SNEGSKA (reference sequence). This CDR3 has 10 residues. In DNA form, the CDR3 reads TGCAGTGCTAGCAGGGATCGGCCGTTTTTT. Translation gives CSASRDRPFF.

This clonotype has only a few counts. The rearrangement links TRBV7-2 to TRBJ2-3; the D is unclear. This CDR3 comprises 15 residues. Germline CDR1 reads SGHTA; CDR2 reads FQGNSA. Trimming pared 1 base from V and 2 bases from J, leaving 10 bases between. The CDR3 protein is CASSLGLTNTDTQYF. In DNA form, the CDR3 reads TGTGCCAGCAGCTTAGGACTTACAAACACAGATACGCAGTATTTT.

The V and J genes are TRBV10-3 and TRBJ2-1; 9 bases align to TRBD2. The CDR3 loop spans 15 amino acids. V trimming: 4 bases; J trimming: 4 bases; junction bases outside the gene matches: 5. Germline V gene data show CDR1 as ENHRY and CDR2 as SYGVKD. This chain's CDR3 is CAISGRLAAYNEQFF. For the CDR3, the DNA is TGTGCCATCAGTGGGAGACTAGCGGCATACAATGAGCAGTTCTTC.

This clonotype was counted many times. The gene calls are TRBV4-3 and TRBJ2-1, with TRBD1 identical over 9 bases. There are 15 residues in the CDR3. J lost 8 bases, V lost 3 bases, and 8 bases had no gene match. The germline V gene encodes CDR1 LGHNA and CDR2 YSLEER. The CDR3 region has the DNA TGCGCCAGCAGCCAGCCCGGACAGGGGTGGGATGAGCAGTTCTTC. Amino acids: CASSQPGQGWDEQFF.

This clonotype showed up many times. The rearrangement joins TRBV20-1 to TRBJ1-1; D is undetermined. V lost 2 bases, J lost 1 base, and 5 bases lay in between. Germline loops: CDR1 DFQATT, CDR2 SNEGSKA (reference sequence). The CDR3 covers 12 residues. CDR3 coding DNA: TGCAGTGCTAGATTGAGGAACACTGAAGCTTTCTTT. Its protein is CSARLRNTEAFF.

CDR3 in DNA: TGCAGTGCTAGTCCTCGGGTTAGCTCCTACGAGCAGTACTTC. Its protein is CSASPRVSSYEQYF. The rearrangement uses TRBV20-1 and TRBJ2-7, with unresolved D. Trimming took off 3 bases at V and 0 bases at J, with 12 bases between the two ends. The CDR3 is 14 amino acids. From germline, CDR1 is DFQATT and CDR2 SNEGSKA (reference sequence).

In this sample, this clonotype turned up a few times. This chain joins TRBV10-3 and TRBJ2-7, with 9 nucleotides matching TRBD2. The CDR3 contains 14 residues. Germline V gives CDR1 ENHRY, CDR2 SYGVKD. V was pared by 6 bases and J by 3 bases, with 6 bases of the junction left unmatched. The DNA of the CDR3 is TGTGCCATCAGGGCTAGCGGGATAGACTACGAGCAGTACTTC. Its translation is CAIRASGIDYEQYF.

This clonotype was observed a few times. V and J are TRBV7-8 and TRBJ2-2, with D uncertain. Germline CDR1 and CDR2: SGHVS and FQNEAQ. V was trimmed by 0 bases and J by 7 bases, leaving 9 bases between them. This CDR3 comprises 14 residues. CDR3 residues: CASSLARFRGELFF. The CDR3 DNA follows: TGTGCCAGCAGCTTAGCTCGGTTCCGCGGGGAGCTGTTTTTT. Filled out from reference TRBV7-8 and TRBJ2-2, the complete variable domain reads GAGVSQSPRYKVAKRGQDVALRCDPISGHVSLFWYQQALGQGPEFLTYFQNEAQLDKSGLPSDRFFAERPEGSVSTLKIQRTQQEDSAVYLCASSLARFRGELFFGEGSRLTVL.